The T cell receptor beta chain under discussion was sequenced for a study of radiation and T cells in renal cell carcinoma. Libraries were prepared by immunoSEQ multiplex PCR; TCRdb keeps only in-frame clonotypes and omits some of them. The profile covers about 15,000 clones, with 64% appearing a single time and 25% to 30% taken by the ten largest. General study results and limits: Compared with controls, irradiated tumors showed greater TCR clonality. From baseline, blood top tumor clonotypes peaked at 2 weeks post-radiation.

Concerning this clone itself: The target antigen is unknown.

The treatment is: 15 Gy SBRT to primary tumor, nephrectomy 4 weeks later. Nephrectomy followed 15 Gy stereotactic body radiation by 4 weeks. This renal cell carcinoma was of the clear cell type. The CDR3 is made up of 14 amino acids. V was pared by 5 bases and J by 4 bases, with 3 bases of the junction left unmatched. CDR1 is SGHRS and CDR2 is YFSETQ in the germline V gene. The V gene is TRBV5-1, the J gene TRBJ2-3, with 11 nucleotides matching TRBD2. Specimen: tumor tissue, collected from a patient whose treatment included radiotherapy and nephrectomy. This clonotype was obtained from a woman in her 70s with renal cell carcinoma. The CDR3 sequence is CASRVAGGPDTQYF. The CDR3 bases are TGCGCCAGCAGGGTAGCGGGAGGGCCAGATACGCAGTATTTT.